This T cell receptor (beta chain) was documented in a study of human T cells and chemical hapten exposure (dated by TCRdb to the early 2020s). With regard to the full study: For sensitization, 2% DPC in acetone was applied to a roughly 2 cm by roughly 2 cm area of upper inner arm skin. In alopecia patients, the study followed how the peripheral blood TCR repertoire changed in vivo over primary and secondary sensitization to diphenylcyclopropenone (DPC), a hapten. Most of the patients in the cohort were female, and the cohort covered alopecia areata with under or over 50% scalp involvement, alopecia totalis and alopecia universalis. Patch testing was done on the upper back using Finn chambers containing 0.01% DPC, and results were scored after 6 days according to International Contact Dermatitis Research Group standards. Patients additionally received weekly therapeutic DPC doses to the scalp throughout the approximately 22-week study period. The libraries were sequenced as a pool, and the TCR yield per sample differed mostly because of small variations in library volumes within the pool. Blood for TCR sequencing was provided by twenty-nine alopecia patients at one to four time points (pre-sensitization, 2, 6 and 24 weeks). Patient blood was sampled pre-sensitization (week 0) and at 2, 6 and about 24 weeks after DPC sensitization. Results the study describes overall, beyond this receptor: Repeated subsampling changed both the strength of the expansion versus patch-test correlation and the threshold at which that correlation became significant. The number of PT1 expanded TCRs positively correlated with patch test score, significant at thresholds 8, 16 and 32 but not 4. Expanded TCRs formed significantly more large CDR3 similarity clusters than pre-sensitization or healthy control sets, consistent with antigen-driven responses. DPC sensitization did not change how many TCRs were above 1 in 1000 frequency, and no evidence was found of alterations in global repertoire structure. Because all patients had alopecia, a presumed autoimmune disease, the immune response of the patients might differ from that of healthy individuals.

The sample's time point label is to be understood as: patch test 1, 2 weeks after DPC sensitization. This sample's treatment or condition label indicates: therapeutic diphenylcyclopropenone sensitization with weekly scalp DPC. Blood at each patch-test visit was drawn before the patch test was applied. Patients were eligible if aged 18 to 70, diagnosed with alopecia and judged suitable for DPC therapy, and pregnant patients were excluded. Total RNA was extracted from unfractionated whole blood collected in Tempus Blood RNA tubes. The method behind the library was RACE. Sequencer: NextSeq 500. Library preparation attached unique molecular identifiers to individual cDNA molecules for quantitative, reproducible TCR counting. Both TCR alpha and TCR beta chains were sequenced from each blood RNA sample. In the authors' own workflow: Samples had a median of 95,638 TCRs, with a range from roughly 20,000 to 690,600. The Decombinator software suite was used to annotate the V, J and CDR3 of the TCR reads. For PS versus PT1 abundance plots, all samples were subsampled to the same number of TCRs (28,000). Expanded TCRs were defined as absent before sensitization and observed at least eight times at the 2-week time point. TCRdb took the public reads, trimmed them with fastp at Q25, ran MiXCR for clone calling and kept in-frame beta chains. Rows matching on CDR3 protein sequence are summarized as one entry with the most common DNA and genes. The authors' filters were not applied to this entry. Within this sample are some 87,000 distinct CDR3 sequences, with 9% to 12% of them counted one time only. The ten most abundant clones make up 1.1% to 1.5% of the sample.

This clonotype was seen ten or more times. Its antigen is not yet known. Base-call qualities are not available, and no considerably larger clone is one nucleotide away. Sequencing was performed on whole blood, taken in connection with sensitization to the hapten diphenylcyclopropenone (DPC). The clonotype was recovered from a woman aged 50 to 65 with alopecia areata. Some clones in this sample may be carry-over from other donors' samples.

The DNA sequence is as follows: TGTGCCAGCAGTCTACCCGGCTACGAGCAGTACTTC. This yields the protein CASSLPGYEQYF. The rearranged segments are TRBV7-6 and TRBJ2-7, with the identity of the D gene unclear. According to the germline V gene, CDR1 reads SGHVS and CDR2 reads FNYEAQ. From its cysteine to its phenylalanine, the CDR3 spans 12 amino acids. CDR3 DNA is the only sequence kept; it has 36 bases, read in frame from the first base. V is clipped by 6 bases and J by 3 bases, and the sequence between their germline boundaries is 9 bases long.